This is a list of T cell receptor beta chains from one sample in a study of cytomegalovirus exposure and HLA in healthy donors. Profiling relied on immunoSEQ multiplex PCR, and the TCRdb table lists in-frame clones only, not all of them. The sample lists fewer than 200,000 clones, about 83% occurring once. The sample was PBMCs. These receptors were taken from a woman in her twenties or thirties in good health and CMV-seronegative. CDR3s include the opening cysteine and the closing phenylalanine or tryptophan. A D gene is named only where the DNA matches it firmly. Rows give clone size only sometimes, using once, few, many, or a class for an expanded clone.

V: TRBV4-1
size: NA
D: NA
J: TRBJ1-4
CDR3: CASSQIVGTLRKLFF
DNA: TGCGCCAGCAGCCAGATCGTAGGGACTTTGAGAAAACTGTTTTTT

V: TRBV4-2
size: NA
D: TRBD2
J: TRBJ2-3
CDR3: CASSQAPGLADTQYF
DNA: TGTGCCAGCAGCCAAGCCCCGGGACTAGCAGATACGCAGTATTTT

V: TRBV6-1
size: many
D: NA
J: TRBJ2-3
CDR3: CASSEEAGGTDTQYF
DNA: TGTGCCAGCAGTGAAGAGGCAGGGGGGACAGATACGCAGTATTTT

V: TRBV29-1
size: NA
D: NA
J: TRBJ2-1
CDR3: CSAEGGTFDNEQFF
DNA: TGCAGCGCCGAAGGCGGGACTTTTGACAATGAGCAGTTCTTC

V: TRBV29-1
size: NA
D: TRBD1
J: TRBJ1-2
CDR3: CSAGTGGSYGYTF
DNA: TGCAGCGCAGGGACAGGGGGCTCCTATGGCTACACCTTC

V: TRBV2
size: NA
D: NA
J: TRBJ1-1
CDR3: CASSRDGGTEAFF
DNA: TGTGCCAGCAGCCGGGATGGAGGGACTGAAGCTTTCTTT

V: TRBV4-1
size: NA
D: NA
J: TRBJ2-1
CDR3: CASSQDVAYEQFF
DNA: TGCGCCAGCAGCCAAGATGTGGCATATGAGCAGTTCTTC

V: TRBV5-1
size: NA
D: NA
J: TRBJ1-6
CDR3: CASSLGRSSYNSPLHF
DNA: TGCGCCAGCAGCTTGGGAAGGAGCTCCTATAATTCACCCCTCCACTTT

V: TRBV7-8
size: NA
D: TRBD1
J: TRBJ2-6
CDR3: CASRVTGAGANVLTF
DNA: TGTGCCAGCAGGGTTACAGGGGCTGGGGCCAACGTCCTGACTTTC

V: TRBV27
size: NA
D: TRBD1
J: TRBJ2-3
CDR3: CASSKTGADTQYF
DNA: TGTGCCAGCAGTAAGACAGGGGCAGATACGCAGTATTTT

V: TRBV30
size: once
D: NA
J: TRBJ2-5
CDR3: CAWSEFEETQYF
DNA: TGTGCCTGGAGTGAATTCGAAGAGACCCAGTACTTC

V: TRBV5-6
size: NA
D: TRBD1
J: TRBJ1-1
CDR3: CASSQVWGQGFTEAFF
DNA: TGTGCCAGCAGCCAGGTGTGGGGACAGGGGTTCACTGAAGCTTTCTTT

V: TRBV7-9
size: NA
D: NA
J: TRBJ2-1
CDR3: CASSLLRTRGASYNEQFF
DNA: TGTGCCAGCAGCCTCTTACGTACCCGGGGGGCCTCCTACAATGAGCAGTTCTTC

V: TRBV5-1
size: NA
D: TRBD1
J: TRBJ2-1
CDR3: CASSLGQGAYNEQFF
DNA: TGCGCCAGCAGCTTGGGACAGGGGGCCTACAATGAGCAGTTCTTC

V: TRBV19
size: NA
D: TRBD1
J: TRBJ1-4
CDR3: CASRTGESEKLFF
DNA: TGTGCCAGTAGGACAGGGGAGAGTGAAAAACTGTTTTTT

V: TRBV29-1
size: NA
D: NA
J: TRBJ2-2
CDR3: CSVGHMGLNTGELFF
DNA: TGCAGCGTTGGCCACATGGGCCTGAACACCGGGGAGCTGTTTTTT

V: TRBV4-1
size: NA
D: TRBD2
J: TRBJ2-7
CDR3: CASRGFGSGGYEQYF
DNA: TGCGCCAGCAGGGGATTTGGTAGCGGGGGATACGAGCAGTACTTC

V: TRBV4-2
size: many
D: TRBD1
J: TRBJ1-1
CDR3: CASSQGQLNTEAFF
DNA: TGTGCCAGCAGCCAGGGACAGTTGAACACTGAAGCTTTCTTT

V: TRBV15
size: NA
D: NA
J: TRBJ2-2
CDR3: CATSETPGHNTGELFF
DNA: TGTGCCACCAGCGAGACTCCGGGACACAACACCGGGGAGCTGTTTTTT

V: TRBV25-1
size: NA
D: TRBD1
J: TRBJ2-3
CDR3: CASSATGADTQYF
DNA: TGTGCCAGCAGTGCCACAGGGGCAGATACGCAGTATTTT

V: TRBV27
size: NA
D: NA
J: TRBJ2-7
CDR3: CASSPTRQEWNEQYF
DNA: TGTGCCAGCAGTCCCACCCGACAGGAGTGGAACGAGCAGTACTTC

V: TRBV27
size: NA
D: NA
J: TRBJ2-2
CDR3: CASSFGRYTGELFF
DNA: TGTGCCAGCAGTTTTGGCCGTTACACCGGGGAGCTGTTTTTT

V: TRBV6-1
size: NA
D: TRBD1
J: TRBJ2-1
CDR3: CASSEATGQYNEQFF
DNA: TGTGCCAGCAGTGAAGCCACGGGACAGTACAATGAGCAGTTCTTC

V: TRBV5-5
size: NA
D: NA
J: TRBJ2-1
CDR3: CASSLEAGYDEQFF
DNA: TGTGCCAGCAGCTTGGAGGCGGGTTACGATGAGCAGTTCTTC

V: TRBV7-2
size: NA
D: NA
J: TRBJ1-4
CDR3: CASSLAPGIPTNSLNEKLFF
DNA: TGTGCCAGCAGCTTAGCTCCGGGAATCCCCACAAACTCGCTTAATGAAAAACTGTTTTTT

V: TRBV4-1
size: NA
D: TRBD1
J: TRBJ2-7
CDR3: CASSQPGTAYEQYF
DNA: TGCGCCAGCAGCCAGCCTGGGACAGCCTACGAGCAGTACTTC

V: TRBV6-1
size: NA
D: NA
J: TRBJ1-1
CDR3: CASSTGAITEAFF
DNA: TGTGCCAGCAGTACAGGAGCCATAACTGAAGCTTTCTTT

V: TRBV19
size: once
D: NA
J: TRBJ1-1
CDR3: CASRPSRGGVGTEAFF
DNA: TGTGCCAGTAGACCCAGTCGGGGCGGGGTTGGCACTGAAGCTTTCTTT

V: TRBV5-8
size: NA
D: TRBD1
J: TRBJ2-1
CDR3: CASSTGQSSYNEQFF
DNA: TGTGCCAGCAGCACGGGACAGTCTTCCTACAATGAGCAGTTCTTC

V: TRBV20-1
size: NA
D: NA
J: TRBJ1-2
CDR3: CSASYGYTF
DNA: TGCAGTGCCAGTTATGGCTACACCTTC

V: TRBV7-9
size: NA
D: TRBD1
J: TRBJ1-4
CDR3: CASSLGRGFPATNEKLFF
DNA: TGTGCCAGCAGCTTAGGCAGGGGGTTCCCTGCAACTAATGAAAAACTGTTTTTT